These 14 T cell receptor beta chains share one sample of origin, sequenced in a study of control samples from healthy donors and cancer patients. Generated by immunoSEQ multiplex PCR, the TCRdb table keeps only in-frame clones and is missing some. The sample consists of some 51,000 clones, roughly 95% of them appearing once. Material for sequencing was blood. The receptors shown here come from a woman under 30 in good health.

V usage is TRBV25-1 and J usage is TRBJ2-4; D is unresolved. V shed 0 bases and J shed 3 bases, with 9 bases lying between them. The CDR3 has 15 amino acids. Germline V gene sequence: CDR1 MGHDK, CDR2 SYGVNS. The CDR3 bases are TGTGCCAGCAGTGAATACATTGTTGGCAAAAACATTCAGTACTTC. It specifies CASSEYIVGKNIQYF.

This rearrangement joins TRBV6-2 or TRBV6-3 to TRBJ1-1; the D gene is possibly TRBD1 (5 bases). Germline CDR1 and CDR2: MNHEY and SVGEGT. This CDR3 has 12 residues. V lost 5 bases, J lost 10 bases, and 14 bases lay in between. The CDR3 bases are TGTGCCAGCAGTAAACTGGGTAGGGGAGCTTTCTTT. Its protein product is CASSKLGRGAFF.

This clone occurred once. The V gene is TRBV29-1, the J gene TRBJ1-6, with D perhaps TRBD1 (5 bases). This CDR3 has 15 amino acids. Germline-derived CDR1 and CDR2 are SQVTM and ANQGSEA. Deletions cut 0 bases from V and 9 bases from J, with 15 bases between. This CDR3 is CSVEDRQGSGSPLHF. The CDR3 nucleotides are TGCAGCGTTGAAGATAGGCAGGGTTCGGGTTCACCCCTCCACTTT.

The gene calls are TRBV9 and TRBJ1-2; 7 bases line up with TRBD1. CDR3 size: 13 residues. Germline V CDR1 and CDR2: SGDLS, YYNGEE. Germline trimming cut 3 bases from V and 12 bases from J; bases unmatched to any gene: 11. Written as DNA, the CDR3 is TGTGCCAGCAGCGCAACCCTACAGGGGATTCACACCTTC. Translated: CASSATLQGIHTF. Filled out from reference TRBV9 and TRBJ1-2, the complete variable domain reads DSGVTQTPKHLITATGQRVTLRCSPRSGDLSVYWYQQSLDQGLQFLIQYYNGEERAKGNILERFSAQQFPDLHSELNLSSLELGDSALYFCASSATLQGIHTFGSGTRLTVV.

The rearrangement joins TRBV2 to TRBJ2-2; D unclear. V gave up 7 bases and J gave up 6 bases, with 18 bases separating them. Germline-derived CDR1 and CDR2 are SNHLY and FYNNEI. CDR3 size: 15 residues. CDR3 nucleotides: TGTGCCAGCATAAACAGCCCTACTTACTCCGGGGAGCTGTTTTTT. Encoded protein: CASINSPTYSGELFF.

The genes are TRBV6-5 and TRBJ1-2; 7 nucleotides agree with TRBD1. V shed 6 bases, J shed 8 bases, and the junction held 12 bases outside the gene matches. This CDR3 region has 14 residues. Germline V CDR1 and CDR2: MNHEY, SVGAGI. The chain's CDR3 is CASRRQGGRGGYTF. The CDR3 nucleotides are TGTGCCAGCAGGCGGCAGGGGGGGCGCGGAGGCTACACCTTC.

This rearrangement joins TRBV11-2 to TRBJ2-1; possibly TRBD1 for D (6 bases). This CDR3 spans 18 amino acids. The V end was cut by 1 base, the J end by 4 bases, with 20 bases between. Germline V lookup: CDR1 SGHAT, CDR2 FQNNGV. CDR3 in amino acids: CASSLARTADELYNEQFF. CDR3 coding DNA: TGTGCCAGCAGCTTAGCCAGGACAGCGGACGAGCTATACAATGAGCAGTTCTTC.

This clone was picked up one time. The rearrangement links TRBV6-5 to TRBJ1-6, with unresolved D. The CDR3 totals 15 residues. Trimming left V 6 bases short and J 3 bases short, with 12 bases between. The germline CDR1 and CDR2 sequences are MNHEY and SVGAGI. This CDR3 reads CASRRTEVYNSPLHF. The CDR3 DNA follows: TGTGCCAGCAGAAGGACGGAGGTCTATAATTCACCCCTCCACTTT.

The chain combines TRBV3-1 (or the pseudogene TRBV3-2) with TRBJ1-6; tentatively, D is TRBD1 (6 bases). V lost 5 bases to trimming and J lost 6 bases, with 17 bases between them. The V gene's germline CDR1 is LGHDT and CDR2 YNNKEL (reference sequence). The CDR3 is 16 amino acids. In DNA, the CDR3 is TGTGCCAGCAGCTTCTACCCAGGGGCCGGTAATTCACCCCTCCACTTT. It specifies CASSFYPGAGNSPLHF.

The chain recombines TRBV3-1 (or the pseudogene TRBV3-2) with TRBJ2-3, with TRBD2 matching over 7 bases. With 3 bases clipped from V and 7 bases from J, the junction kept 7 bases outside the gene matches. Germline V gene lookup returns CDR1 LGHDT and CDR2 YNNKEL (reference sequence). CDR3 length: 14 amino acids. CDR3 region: CASSQGGGMYTQYF. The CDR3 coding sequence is TGTGCCAGCAGCCAGGGGGGGGGTATGTATACGCAGTATTTT.

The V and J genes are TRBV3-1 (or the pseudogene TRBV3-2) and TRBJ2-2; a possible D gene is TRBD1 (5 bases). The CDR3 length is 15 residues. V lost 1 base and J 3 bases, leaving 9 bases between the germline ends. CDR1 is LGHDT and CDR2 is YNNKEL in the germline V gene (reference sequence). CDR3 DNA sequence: TGTGCCAGCAGCCAAGGTGACAGAGACACCGGGGAGCTGTTTTTT. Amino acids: CASSQGDRDTGELFF.

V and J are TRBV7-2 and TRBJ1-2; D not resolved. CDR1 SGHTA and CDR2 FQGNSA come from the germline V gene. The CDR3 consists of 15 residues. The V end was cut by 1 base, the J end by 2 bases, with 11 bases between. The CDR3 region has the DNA TGTGCCAGCAGCTTAGATGGCAGGATGAACTATGGCTACACCTTC. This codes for CASSLDGRMNYGYTF.

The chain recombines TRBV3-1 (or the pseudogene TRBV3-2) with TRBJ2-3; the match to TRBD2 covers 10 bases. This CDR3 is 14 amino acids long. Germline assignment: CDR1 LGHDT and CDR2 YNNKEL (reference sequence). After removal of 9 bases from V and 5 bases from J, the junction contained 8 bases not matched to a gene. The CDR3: CASKSGGAEDTQYF. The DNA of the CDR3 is TGTGCCAGTAAGAGCGGGGGGGCCGAAGATACGCAGTATTTT.

The CDR3 region has the DNA TGTGCCAGCAGCTTCACAGGGTCAGGAGAGCAGTACTTC. As protein: CASSFTGSGEQYF. The chain uses TRBV7-2 and TRBJ2-7, with D possibly matching TRBD1 (6 bases). V gave up 3 bases and J gave up 7 bases, with 13 bases separating them. The germline V gene encodes CDR1 SGHTA and CDR2 FQGNSA. This CDR3 has 13 amino acids. The full variable domain, with the rest looked up from reference TRBV7-2 and TRBJ2-7, is GAGVSQSPSNKVTEKGKDVELRCDPISGHTALYWYRQSLGQGLEFLIYFQGNSAPDKSGLPSDRFSAERTGGSVSTLTIQRTQQEDSAVYLCASSFTGSGEQYFGPGTRLTVT.